In this sample, the clone carrying this T cell receptor (beta chain) turned up many times. Its antigen is still unknown. This record belongs to a study of HIV-infected children after antiretroviral therapy interruption. As for treatment: PENTA 11 planned treatment interruption arm or continuous ART arm. A 3' RACE protocol on RNA, with unique molecular identifiers, produced the TCR library. TCRdb independently ran MiXCR on the 3' RACE reads; one entry per CDR3 protein. This sample has around 15,000 distinct CDR3 sequences; 3.4% occur once, and the top ten carry around 31%. Study findings and constraints: After treatment interruption started, naive CD4+ CDR3 overlap across time points dropped.

This CDR3 has 13 residues. CDR1 and CDR2 (germline): MRHNA, SNTAGT. Deletions cut 4 bases from V and 9 bases from J, with 13 bases between. The TCR originated in a pool of human donors with HIV. The sequencing here drew on CD45RO+ CD8+ T cells from PBMCs, pooled from several time points, taken from a donor given antiretroviral therapy, either interrupted or continuous. Subset denoted: memory CD8+ CD45RO+ CD45RA- T cells. V and J are TRBV6-4 and TRBJ2-1; D not resolved. DNA for the CDR3: TGTGCCAGCAGTGCCTCGAGTAATAGTGAGCAGTTCTTC. Translating it yields CASSASSNSEQFF.